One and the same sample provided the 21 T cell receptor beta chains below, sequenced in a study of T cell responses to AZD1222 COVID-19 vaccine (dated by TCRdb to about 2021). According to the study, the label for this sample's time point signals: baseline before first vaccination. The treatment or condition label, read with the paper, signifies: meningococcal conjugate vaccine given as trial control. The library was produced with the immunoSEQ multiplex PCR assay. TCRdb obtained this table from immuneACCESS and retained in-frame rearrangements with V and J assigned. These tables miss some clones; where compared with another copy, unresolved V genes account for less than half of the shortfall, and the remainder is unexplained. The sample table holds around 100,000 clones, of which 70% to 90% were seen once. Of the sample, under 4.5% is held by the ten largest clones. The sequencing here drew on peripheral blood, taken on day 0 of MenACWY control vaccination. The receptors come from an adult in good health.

CDR3 in DNA: TGTGCCAGCAGACTAGCGGGGGAGACCTACAATGAGCAGTTCTTC. Translated: CASRLAGETYNEQFF. V is TRBV27 and J is TRBJ2-1; TRBD2 matches 11 bases. The CDR3 sequence is 15 residues long. The trim removed 6 bases at V and 2 bases at J, leaving 3 bases unmatched. CDR1 is MNHEY, CDR2 SMNVEV, per germline (reference sequence).

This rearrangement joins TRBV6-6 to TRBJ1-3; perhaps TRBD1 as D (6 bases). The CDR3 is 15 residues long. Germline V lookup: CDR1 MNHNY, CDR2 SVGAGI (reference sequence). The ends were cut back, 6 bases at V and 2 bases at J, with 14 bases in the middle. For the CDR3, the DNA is TGTGCCAGCAGCTTACCCCGGGGGCCTGGAAACACCATATATTTT. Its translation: CASSLPRGPGNTIYF.

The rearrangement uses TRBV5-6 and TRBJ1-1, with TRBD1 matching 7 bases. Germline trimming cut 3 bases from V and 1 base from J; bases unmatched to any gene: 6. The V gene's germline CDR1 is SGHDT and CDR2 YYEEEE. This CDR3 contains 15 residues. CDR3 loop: CASSSMTGRNTEAFF. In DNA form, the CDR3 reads TGTGCCAGCAGCTCAATGACAGGGCGGAACACTGAAGCTTTCTTT.

This chain's CDR3 is CASSEHGGPPYGYTF. The CDR3 DNA is TGTGCCAGCAGTGAACATGGGGGCCCTCCCTATGGCTACACCTTC. The chain has TRBV6-1 and TRBJ1-2, with D maybe TRBD1 (6 bases). V was pared by 2 bases and J by 4 bases, with 14 bases between. This CDR3 region has 15 residues. The germline gives CDR1 MNHNS, CDR2 SASEGT.

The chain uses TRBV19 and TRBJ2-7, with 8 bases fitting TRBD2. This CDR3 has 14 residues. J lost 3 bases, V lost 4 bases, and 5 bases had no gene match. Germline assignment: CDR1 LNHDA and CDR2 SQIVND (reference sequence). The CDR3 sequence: CASSNQAGVYEQYF. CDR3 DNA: TGTGCCAGTAGTAACCAAGCGGGAGTCTACGAGCAGTACTTC.

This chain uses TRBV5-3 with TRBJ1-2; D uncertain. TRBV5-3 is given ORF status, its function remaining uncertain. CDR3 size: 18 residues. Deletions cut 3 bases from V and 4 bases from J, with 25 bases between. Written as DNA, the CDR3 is TGTGCCAGAAGCTCTCATCGAACATTGGAGAGGGTTTGCTATGGCTACACCTTC. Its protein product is CARSSHRTLERVCYGYTF.

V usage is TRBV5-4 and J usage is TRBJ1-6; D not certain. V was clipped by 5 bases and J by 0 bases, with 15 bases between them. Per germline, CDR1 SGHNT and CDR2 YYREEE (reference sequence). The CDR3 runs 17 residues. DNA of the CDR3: TGTGCCAGCAGTGCCGGACCTGGGAGCTCCTATAATTCACCCCTCCACTTT. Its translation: CASSAGPGSSYNSPLHF.

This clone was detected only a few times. CDR3 DNA sequence: TGTGCCAGCAGCCTTAGCGGGGGGACCTGGGATGAGCAGTTCTTC. Protein product: CASSLSGGTWDEQFF. The chain carries TRBV9 and TRBJ2-1; 10 bases are a match to TRBD2. V was clipped by 4 bases and J by 8 bases; unmatched bases: 9. The CDR3 sequence is 15 residues long. Germline assignment: CDR1 SGDLS and CDR2 YYNGEE.

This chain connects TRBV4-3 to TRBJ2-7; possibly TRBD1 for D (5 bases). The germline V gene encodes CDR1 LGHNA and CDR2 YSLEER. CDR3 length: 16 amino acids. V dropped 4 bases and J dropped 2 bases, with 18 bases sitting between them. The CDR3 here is CASSPLIGAQAYEQYF. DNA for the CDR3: TGCGCCAGCAGCCCCTTAATTGGGGCACAAGCCTACGAGCAGTACTTC.

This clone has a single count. CDR3 coding DNA: TGCGCCAGCAGCAGGGGCACCACTGAAGCTTTCTTT. Its translation: CASSRGTTEAFF. This chain connects TRBV5-1 to TRBJ1-1; maybe TRBD1 (5 bases). There are 12 residues in the CDR3. V was pared by 4 bases and J by 4 bases, with 8 bases between. Germline values: CDR1 SGHRS, CDR2 YFSETQ.

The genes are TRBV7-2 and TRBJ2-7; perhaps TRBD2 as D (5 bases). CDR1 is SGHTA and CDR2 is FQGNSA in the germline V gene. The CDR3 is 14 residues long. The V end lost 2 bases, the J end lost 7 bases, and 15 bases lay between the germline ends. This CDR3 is CASSLLVLSGEQYF. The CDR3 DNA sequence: TGTGCCAGCAGCTTATTGGTCCTTTCGGGGGAGCAGTACTTC.

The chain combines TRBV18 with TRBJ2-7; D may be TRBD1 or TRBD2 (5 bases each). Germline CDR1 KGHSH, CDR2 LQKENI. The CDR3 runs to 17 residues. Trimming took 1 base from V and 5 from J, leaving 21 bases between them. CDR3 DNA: TGTGCCAGCTCACCACAGGATACCGGGACCAGCGGAGACGAGCAGTACTTC. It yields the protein CASSPQDTGTSGDEQYF.

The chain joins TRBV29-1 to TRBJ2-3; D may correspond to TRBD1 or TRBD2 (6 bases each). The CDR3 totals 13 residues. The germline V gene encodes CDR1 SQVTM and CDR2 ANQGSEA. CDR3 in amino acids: CRGGALSTDTQYF. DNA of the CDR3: TGCAGGGGGGGCGCCCTAAGCACAGATACGCAGTATTTT.

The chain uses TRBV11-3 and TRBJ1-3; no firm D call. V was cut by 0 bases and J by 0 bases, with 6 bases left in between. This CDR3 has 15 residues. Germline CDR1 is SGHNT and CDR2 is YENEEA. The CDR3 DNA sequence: TGTGCCAGCAGCTTAGATGCGGGCTCTGGAAACACCATATATTTT. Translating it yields CASSLDAGSGNTIYF.

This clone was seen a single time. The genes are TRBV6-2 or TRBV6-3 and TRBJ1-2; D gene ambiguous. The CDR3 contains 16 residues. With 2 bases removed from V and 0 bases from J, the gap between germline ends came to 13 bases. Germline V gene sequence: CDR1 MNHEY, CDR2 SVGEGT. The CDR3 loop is CASSYSWAQANYGYTF. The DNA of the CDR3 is TGTGCCAGCAGTTACAGTTGGGCCCAAGCTAACTATGGCTACACCTTC.

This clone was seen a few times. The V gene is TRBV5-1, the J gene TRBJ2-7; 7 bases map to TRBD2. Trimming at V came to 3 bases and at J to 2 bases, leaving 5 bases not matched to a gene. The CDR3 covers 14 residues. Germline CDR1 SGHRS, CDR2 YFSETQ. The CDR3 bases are TGCGCCAGCAGCTGGAGGGGAGGGGCCTACGAGCAGTACTTC. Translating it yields CASSWRGGAYEQYF.

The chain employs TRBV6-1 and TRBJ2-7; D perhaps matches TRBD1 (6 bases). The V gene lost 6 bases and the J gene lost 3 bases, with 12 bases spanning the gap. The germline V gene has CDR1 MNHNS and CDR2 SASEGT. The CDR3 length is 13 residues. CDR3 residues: CASSRGADYEQYF. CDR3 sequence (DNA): TGTGCCAGCAGCAGGGGCGCTGACTACGAGCAGTACTTC.

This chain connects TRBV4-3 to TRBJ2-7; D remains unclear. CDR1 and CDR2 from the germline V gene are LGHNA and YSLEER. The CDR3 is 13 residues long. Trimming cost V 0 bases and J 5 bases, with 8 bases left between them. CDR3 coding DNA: TGCGCCAGCAGCCAAGAAGGGTGGGACGAGCAGTACTTC. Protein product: CASSQEGWDEQYF.

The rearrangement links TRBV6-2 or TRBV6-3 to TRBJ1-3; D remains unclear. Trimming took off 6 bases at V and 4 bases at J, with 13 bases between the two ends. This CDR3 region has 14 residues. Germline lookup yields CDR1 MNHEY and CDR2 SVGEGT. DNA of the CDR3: TGTGCCAGCAGCTCCTGGACGAAAGGAAACACCATATATTTT. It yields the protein CASSSWTKGNTIYF.

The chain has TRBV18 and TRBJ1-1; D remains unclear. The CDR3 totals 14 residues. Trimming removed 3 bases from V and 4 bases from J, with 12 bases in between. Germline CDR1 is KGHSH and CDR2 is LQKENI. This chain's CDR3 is CASSPSRSGTEAFF. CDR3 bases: TGTGCCAGCTCACCGTCGAGGAGTGGCACTGAAGCTTTCTTT. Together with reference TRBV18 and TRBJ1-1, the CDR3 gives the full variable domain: NAGVMQNPRHLVRRRGQEARLRCSPMKGHSHVYWYRQLPEEGLKFMVYLQKENIIDESGMPKERFSAEFPKEGPSILRIQQVVRGDSAAYFCASSPSRSGTEAFFGQGTRLTVV.

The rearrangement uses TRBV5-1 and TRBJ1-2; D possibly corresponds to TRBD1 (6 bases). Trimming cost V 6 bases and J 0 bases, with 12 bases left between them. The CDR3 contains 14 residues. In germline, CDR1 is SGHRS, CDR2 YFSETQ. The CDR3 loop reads CASTRTGSNYGYTF. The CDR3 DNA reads TGCGCCAGCACCCGTACAGGGTCTAACTATGGCTACACCTTC.